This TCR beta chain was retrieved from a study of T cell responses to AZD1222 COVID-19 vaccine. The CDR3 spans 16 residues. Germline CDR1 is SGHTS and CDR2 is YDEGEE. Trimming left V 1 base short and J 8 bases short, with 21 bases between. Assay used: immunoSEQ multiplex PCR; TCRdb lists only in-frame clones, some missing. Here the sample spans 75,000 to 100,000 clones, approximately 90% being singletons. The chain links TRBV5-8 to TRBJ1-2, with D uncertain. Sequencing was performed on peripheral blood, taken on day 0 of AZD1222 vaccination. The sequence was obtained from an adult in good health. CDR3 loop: CASSLCVRGPSCGYTF. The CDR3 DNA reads TGTGCCAGCAGCTTGTGCGTTCGAGGCCCCTCGTGCGGCTACACCTTC.